These 19 T cell receptor beta chains share one sample of origin, sequenced in a study of tumor-infiltrating lymphocytes in oesophageal squamous cell carcinoma. TCRdb re-called the PCR reads with MiXCR, one entry per CDR3 protein. This sample has roughly 16,000 distinct CDR3 sequences, with 44% found just once. Sequenced: blood. The receptors shown here come from a female donor with esophageal squamous cell carcinoma.

This clonotype showed up many times. This may come from a read error, since a much larger clone is one base off. V usage is TRBV18 and J usage is TRBJ2-5; the match to TRBD2 covers 12 bases. Per germline, CDR1 KGHSH and CDR2 LQKENI. The CDR3 is 16 amino acids. V lost 0 bases, J lost 11 bases, and 10 bases stayed unmatched. CDR3 DNA sequence: TGTGCCAGCTCACCACCCGGGACTAGCGGGCTTAATGAGCAGTACTTC. This codes for CASSPPGTSGLNEQYF. The whole variable domain, filled in from reference TRBV18 and TRBJ2-5, reads NAGVMQNPRHLVRRRGQEARLRCSPMKGHSHVYWYRQLPEEGLKFMVYLQKENIIDESGMPKERFSAEFPKEGPSILRIQQVVRGDSAAYFCASSPPGTSGLNEQYFGPGTRLLVL.

By share, this clonotype counts as medium-sized (0.01 to 0.1%). This sequence joins TRBV7-9 and TRBJ2-1, with 13 positions matching TRBD2. The germline V gene has CDR1 SEHNR and CDR2 FQNEAQ (reference sequence). The CDR3 is 18 amino acids. V gave up 2 bases and J gave up 7 bases; unmatched junction bases: 11. In DNA form, the CDR3 reads TGTGCCAGCAGCTTATTCCGGACTAGCGGGAGAAGAAGAAATGAGCAGTTCTTC. Its protein product is CASSLFRTSGRRRNEQFF.

This clonotype occurred many times. This chain joins TRBV6-2 or TRBV6-3 and TRBJ1-3, with D hard to call. V dropped 2 bases and J dropped 0 bases, with 11 bases sitting between them. The CDR3 is made up of 16 amino acids. Germline CDR1 MNHEY, CDR2 SVGEGT. The CDR3 DNA is TGTGCCAGCAGTTACGGCCCGGGAACCTCTGGAAACACCATATATTTT. This encodes CASSYGPGTSGNTIYF.

The V call is TRBV30, the J call TRBJ1-1; 7 bases match TRBD1. The J call is doubtful: the DNA matches TRBJ1-6 better. Germline V gene data show CDR1 as GTSNPN and CDR2 as SVGIG (reference sequence). The CDR3 runs 15 residues. CDR3 nucleotide sequence: TGTGCCTGGAGTGTACTGCAGGGGGATAATTCACCCCTCCACTTT. As protein: CAWSVLQGDNSPLHF.

To note about this clonotype: This may come from a read error, since a much larger clone is one base off. For the CDR3, the DNA is TGTGCCAGCAGCCAAAACCAAGAGACCCAGTTCTTC. Protein: CASSQNQETQFF. The V and J genes are TRBV2 and TRBJ2-1, with D unresolved. Trimming removed 6 bases from V and 13 bases from J, with 16 bases in between. This CDR3 is built from 12 residues. Germline assignment: CDR1 SNHLY and CDR2 FYNNEI.

This clonotype counts as medium-sized. This chain joins TRBV12-3 or TRBV12-4 and TRBJ2-3; a weak D match, TRBD2 (6 bases). Trimming removed 7 bases from V and 1 base from J, with 12 bases in between. CDR3 length equals 14 residues. CDR3 region: CASIPGLGTDTQYF. For the CDR3, the DNA is TGTGCCAGCATCCCGGGACTGGGCACAGATACGCAGTATTTT.

The table lists this clonotype with a count of one. This chain uses TRBV12-3 or TRBV12-4 with TRBJ2-3; D possibly corresponds to TRBD1 (6 bases). The end of the DNA is better explained by TRBJ2-1, so the J call may be wrong. The CDR3 has 16 amino acids. CDR3 region: CASSLVNVGTIYEQFF. The CDR3 DNA sequence: TGTGCCAGCAGTTTAGTTAATGTAGGGACAATCTACGAGCAGTTCTTC.

The sample holds many counts of this clonotype. The rearrangement uses TRBV28 and TRBJ1-2; 7 bases are a match to TRBD1. The trim removed 4 bases at V and 4 bases at J, leaving 3 bases unmatched. Per germline, CDR1 MDHEN and CDR2 SYDVKM. CDR3 length: 13 residues. CDR3 nucleotides: TGTGCCAGCAGTTCAGCAGGGGGCTATGGCTACACCTTC. The encoded protein is CASSSAGGYGYTF.

This clonotype is categorized as medium-sized. This rearrangement joins TRBV7-8 to TRBJ2-7, with unresolved D. The length of the CDR3 is 14 residues. Germline V gives CDR1 SGHVS, CDR2 FQNEAQ. The V and J ends lost 5 bases and 4 bases respectively, with 15 bases between them. CDR3 DNA sequence: TGTGCCAGCAGCCCCACAGAAGGTTGGTACGAGCAGTACTTC. Translated: CASSPTEGWYEQYF.

V and J are TRBV7-6 and TRBJ2-7; 12 bases match TRBD2. With V trimmed by 5 bases and J by 0 bases, 5 bases remained unmatched. CDR1 is SGHVS, CDR2 FNYEAQ, per germline. The CDR3 has 16 amino acids. The CDR3 DNA reads as TGTGCCAGCAGCCTCGGACTAGCGGGGACCTCCTACGAGCAGTACTTC. Its protein product is CASSLGLAGTSYEQYF.

Concerning this clonotype: Since the CDR3 does not end with the conserved phenylalanine or tryptophan, this likely comes from a read error. The limits of the CDR3 on the DNA are not certain, so only TCRdb's listed CDR3 is given. The V call is TRBV19, the J call TRBJ2-7; the D call in the table, TRBD2, was not verified against the DNA. Ends included, the CDR3 has 16 residues. In germline, CDR1 is LNHDA, CDR2 SQIVND (reference sequence). The CDR3 reads CASTPGGPYNEQFFGS.

V usage is TRBV6-8 and J usage is TRBJ2-5; TRBD2 matches 7 bases. The DNA end lines up better with TRBJ2-1; the J call may be wrong. The CDR3 spans 15 residues. Germline V gene sequence: CDR1 MNHGY, CDR2 SAAAGT. In DNA, the CDR3 is TGTGCCAGCAGGGGAGAAGCGGGAAATGCGGATGAGCAGTTCTTC. This translates into CASRGEAGNADEQFF.

This clonotype was picked up many times. The chain employs TRBV5-1 and TRBJ2-1; 9 bases fit TRBD1. The closer fit of TRBJ2-7 to the DNA end suggests the J call may be wrong. CDR1 is SGHRS, CDR2 YFSETQ, per germline. CDR3 length: 17 amino acids. As DNA, the CDR3 is TGCGCCAGCAGCATTCCCCGCACAGGGGGCTGGTTCTACGAGCAGTACTTC. Amino acid sequence: CASSIPRTGGWFYEQYF.

V and J are TRBV12-5 and TRBJ2-7, with D hard to call. The length of the CDR3 is 12 residues. Germline V gives CDR1 LGHNT, CDR2 FRNRAP. Trimming removed 0 bases at V and 4 bases at J, with 4 bases between. The DNA for the CDR3 is TGTGCTAGTGGTTTGGTACAGTACGAGCAGTACTTC. Translating it yields CASGLVQYEQYF.

Only a few counts were recorded for this clonotype. The rearrangement links TRBV7-9 to TRBJ2-5; 9 bases line up with TRBD2. TRBJ2-1 matches the DNA end more closely, so the J call is doubtful. The germline V gene has CDR1 SEHNR and CDR2 FQNEAQ (reference sequence). This CDR3 has 15 residues. CDR3 residues: CASSRIAGARGEQFF. The CDR3 DNA sequence: TGTGCCAGCAGCCGTATAGCGGGAGCCAGGGGTGAGCAGTTCTTC.

As to this clonotype: The CDR3 does not close with the conserved phenylalanine or tryptophan, likely indicating a read error. The DNA is omitted, as the CDR3 cannot be located on it reliably, and the CDR3 follows TCRdb's listing. The CDR3 is CASTPGGPYNEQFFGP. This rearrangement joins TRBV19 to TRBJ2-6; TRBD2 is taken as the D call from the table, unchecked against the DNA. CDR1 is LNHDA, CDR2 SQIVND, per germline (reference sequence). The CDR3 contains 16 residues when both ends are counted.

This clonotype was recorded many times. The chain uses TRBV20-1 and TRBJ2-3, with no clear D. V shed 1 base and J shed 3 bases, with 5 bases lying between them. Germline loops: CDR1 DFQATT, CDR2 SNEGSKA (reference sequence). CDR3 length: 12 amino acids. CDR3 in amino acids: CSARVGTDTQYF. The CDR3 DNA follows: TGCAGTGCTAGAGTAGGGACAGATACGCAGTATTTT.

This clonotype was found a few times. One end of the junction fails to match germline, which may point to a read error. The chain couples TRBV7-7 to TRBJ2-3; 14 bases match TRBD2. The CDR3 has 15 amino acids. CDR1 SSHAT and CDR2 FNYEAQ come from the germline V gene (reference sequence). Written as DNA, the CDR3 is TGTGCTAGCAGCCGACTAGCGGGGGGGGTAGATACGCAGTATTTT. This encodes CASSRLAGGVDTQYF. Filled out from reference TRBV7-7 and TRBJ2-3, the complete variable domain reads GAGVSQSPRYKVTKRGQDVTLRCDPISSHATLYWYQQALGQGPEFLTYFNYEAQPDKSGLPSDRFSAERPEGSISTLTIQRTEQRDSAMYRCASSRLAGGVDTQYFGPGTRLTVL.

This clonotype was detected once. The chain uses TRBV6-2 or TRBV6-3 and TRBJ2-1; 8 bases match TRBD2. The CDR3 runs to 14 residues. V shed 6 bases and J 3 bases; nucleotides not matched to a gene: 4. The germline CDR1 and CDR2 sequences are MNHEY and SVGEGT. The CDR3: CASRGLGGYNEQFF. The CDR3 DNA is TGTGCCAGCAGGGGACTAGGTGGCTACAATGAGCAGTTCTTC.